Shown below are 30 T cell receptor beta chains from a single sample sequenced in a study of Ad26.COV2.S vaccination and SARS-CoV-2 variants. Sequenced by immunoSEQ multiplex PCR; TCRdb stores in-frame clones only, minus some. The table includes approximately 140,000 clones, roughly 85% detected once. The starting material was peripheral blood, obtained after recovery from COVID-19. The receptors stem from a human donor who had recovered from COVID-19.

The chain links TRBV19 to TRBJ1-6; D is undetermined. Looked up from germline, CDR1 is LNHDA and CDR2 is SQIVND (reference sequence). V lost 7 bases, J lost 9 bases, and 16 bases lay in between. There are 14 residues in the CDR3. The CDR3 sequence is CASTSTQIGSPLHF. The CDR3 DNA reads TGTGCCAGTACTTCGACCCAGATTGGTTCACCCCTCCACTTT.

This rearrangement joins TRBV7-6 to TRBJ2-1, with D perhaps matching TRBD2 (6 bases). V lost 1 base and J 0 bases, leaving 16 bases between the germline ends. Germline V CDR1 and CDR2: SGHVS, FNYEAQ. The CDR3 length is 18 residues. The CDR3 region has the DNA TGTGCCAGCAGCTTAGATATTTTCGGGACTTTCTCCTACAATGAGCAGTTCTTC. As protein: CASSLDIFGTFSYNEQFF.

The chain uses TRBV5-6 and TRBJ2-3; 9 nucleotides match TRBD1. V lost 4 bases and J lost 1; bases outside the gene matches: 4. The CDR3 is made up of 15 amino acids. Germline CDR1 and CDR2: SGHDT and YYEEEE. CDR3 sequence reads: CASSPRQGGTDTQYF. The DNA of the CDR3 is TGTGCCAGCAGCCCAAGACAGGGGGGCACAGATACGCAGTATTTT.

This clone was picked up one time. The chain combines TRBV24-1 with TRBJ2-5; 7 nucleotides line up with TRBD2. Germline trimming cut 3 bases from V and 2 bases from J; bases unmatched to any gene: 5. Germline CDR1 and CDR2: KGHDR and SFDVKD. The CDR3 consists of 15 residues. CDR3 DNA: TGTGCCACCAGTGATCCAGCGGGGATTCAAGAGACCCAGTACTTC. Amino acids: CATSDPAGIQETQYF.

The V and J genes are TRBV4-3 and TRBJ1-6; D not resolved. CDR1 is LGHNA, CDR2 YSLEER, per germline. Trimming took off 0 bases at V and 5 bases at J, with 11 bases between the two ends. The CDR3 extends over 16 amino acids. The CDR3 bases are TGCGCCAGCAGCCAAGATTCGAGGAATGATAATTCACCCCTCCACTTT. It is translated as CASSQDSRNDNSPLHF.

V usage is TRBV19 and J usage is TRBJ2-7; D is possibly TRBD1 (6 bases). CDR1 is LNHDA, CDR2 SQIVND, per germline (reference sequence). This CDR3 is built from 14 residues. V lost 3 bases to trimming and J lost 4 bases, with 13 bases between them. CDR3: CASSIGQGIYEQYF. CDR3 nucleotide sequence: TGTGCCAGTAGTATTGGGCAGGGGATATACGAGCAGTACTTC.

The chain recombines TRBV18 with TRBJ1-5; TRBD1 aligns across 7 bases. The J segment lost 5 bases and the V segment lost 4 bases, leaving 2 bases of the junction unmatched. The germline V gene encodes CDR1 KGHSH and CDR2 LQKENI. CDR3 size: 13 residues. CDR3 in amino acids: CASSQDRDQPQHF. The DNA for the CDR3 is TGTGCCAGCTCACAAGACAGGGATCAGCCCCAGCATTTT.

The rearrangement uses TRBV6-5 and TRBJ1-5; D is undetermined. V was cut by 7 bases and J by 0 bases, with 7 bases left in between. The CDR3 is made up of 13 amino acids. CDR1 and CDR2 from the germline V gene are MNHEY and SVGAGI. In DNA form, the CDR3 reads TGTGCCAGCACCTATTATAGCAATCAGCCCCAGCATTTT. Translation gives CASTYYSNQPQHF.

The V gene is TRBV7-2, the J gene TRBJ1-2; D ambiguous. This CDR3 region has 12 residues. CDR1 is SGHTA, CDR2 FQGNSA, per germline. V gave up 4 bases and J gave up 7 bases, with 10 bases separating them. CDR3 amino acids: CASSSPSLGYTF. DNA for the CDR3: TGTGCCAGCAGCTCCCCGTCGCTTGGCTACACCTTC.

The V and J genes are TRBV6-6 and TRBJ2-7; D gene uncertain. From germline, CDR1 is MNHNY and CDR2 SVGAGI (reference sequence). The CDR3 length is 11 residues. The V gene lost 6 bases and the J gene lost 3 bases, with 6 bases spanning the gap. CDR3 region: CASSPLYEQYF. The CDR3 nucleotides are TGTGCCAGCAGCCCCCTCTACGAGCAGTACTTC.

V is TRBV6-5 and J is TRBJ1-1; no definite D call. The ends were cut back, 2 bases at V and 2 bases at J, with 9 bases in the middle. CDR1 is MNHEY, CDR2 SVGAGI, per germline. This CDR3 is built from 14 residues. CDR3 sequence: CASSYLQPNTEAFF. DNA of the CDR3: TGTGCCAGCAGTTACCTACAGCCTAACACTGAAGCTTTCTTT.

V gene TRBV6-5 combines with J gene TRBJ2-7; D gene ambiguous. Trimming removed 8 bases from V and 6 bases from J, with 8 bases in between. The germline V gene has CDR1 MNHEY and CDR2 SVGAGI. The CDR3 covers 10 residues. This CDR3 is CASFGLEQYF. CDR3 DNA: TGTGCCAGCTTCGGTCTCGAGCAGTACTTC.

The gene calls are TRBV6-2 or TRBV6-3 and TRBJ1-2; 9 bases match TRBD1. Germline CDR1 is MNHEY and CDR2 is SVGEGT. Losses at the gene ends were 5 bases for V and 13 bases for J; bases not matched to a gene: 8. CDR3 length: 12 residues. As DNA, the CDR3 is TGTGCCAGCAGTCCCGGGACAGGGCCACCCACCTTC. This codes for CASSPGTGPPTF.

V gene TRBV6-4 combines with J gene TRBJ2-7; D may correspond to TRBD1 or TRBD2 (6 bases each). Germline V gives CDR1 MRHNA, CDR2 SNTAGT. V lost 4 bases, J lost 3 bases, and 10 bases lay in between. There are 13 residues in the CDR3. CDR3 sequence reads: CASSGRGSYEQYF. The CDR3 DNA sequence: TGTGCCAGCAGTGGGAGGGGGAGCTACGAGCAGTACTTC.

This clone has just a few counts. The chain uses TRBV25-1 and TRBJ2-7; D gene unclear. The CDR3 runs 14 residues. CDR1 and CDR2 from the germline V gene are MGHDK and SYGVNS. Deletions cut 7 bases from V and 4 bases from J, with 17 bases between. The CDR3 DNA follows: TGTGCCAGCACCAAGGGTTTCGGTGGGTACGAGCAGTACTTC. It codes for CASTKGFGGYEQYF.

The chain couples TRBV6-5 to TRBJ1-5; unclear D gene. This CDR3 is built from 13 residues. V gave up 2 bases and J gave up 5 bases, with 7 bases separating them. Germline V gene data show CDR1 as MNHEY and CDR2 as SVGAGI. In DNA, the CDR3 is TGTGCCAGCAGTTACGACGGCGATCAGCCCCAGCATTTT. The encoded protein is CASSYDGDQPQHF.

The V and J genes are TRBV10-3 and TRBJ2-7; perhaps TRBD1 as D (8 bases). Germline loops: CDR1 ENHRY, CDR2 SYGVKD. The V and J ends lost 4 bases and 2 bases respectively, with 15 bases between them. This CDR3 has 15 amino acids. CDR3 sequence reads: CAISGAGDRTYEQYF. In DNA form, the CDR3 reads TGTGCCATCAGTGGGGCGGGGGACAGGACCTACGAGCAGTACTTC.

V usage is TRBV19 and J usage is TRBJ1-2; 11 bases are a match to TRBD1. With V trimmed by 7 bases and J by 8 bases, 12 bases remained unmatched. Germline V gives CDR1 LNHDA, CDR2 SQIVND (reference sequence). The CDR3 extends over 15 amino acids. The DNA of the CDR3 is TGTGCCAGTACCCTGAGCGGACAGGGGGCTGGGGGCTACACCTTC. Protein product: CASTLSGQGAGGYTF. The variable domain in full, with the rest retrieved from reference TRBV19 and TRBJ1-2, is DGGITQSPKYLFRKEGQNVTLSCEQNLNHDAMYWYRQDPGQGLRLIYYSQIVNDFQKGDIAEGYSVSREKKESFPLTVTSAQKNPTAFYLCASTLSGQGAGGYTFGSGTRLTVV.

The gene calls are TRBV5-4 and TRBJ1-2; D remains ambiguous. CDR3 size: 12 residues. CDR1 is SGHNT, CDR2 YYREEE, per germline (reference sequence). The germline V and J ends were trimmed by 7 bases and 4 bases, with 11 bases remaining between them. The CDR3 reads CASGSEGYGYTF. CDR3 DNA sequence: TGTGCCAGCGGTAGTGAGGGCTATGGCTACACCTTC.

The chain is built from TRBV12-3 or TRBV12-4 and TRBJ2-2, with unresolved D. Deletions cut 2 bases from V and 6 bases from J, with 7 bases between. CDR3 length: 13 residues. As DNA, the CDR3 is TGTGCCAGCAGTTTAAGTTTTCCCGGGGAGCTGTTTTTT. This codes for CASSLSFPGELFF.

V gene TRBV6-2 or TRBV6-3 combines with J gene TRBJ1-2; TRBD1 matches 7 bases. Germline CDR1 is MNHEY and CDR2 is SVGEGT. After removal of 0 bases from V and 8 bases from J, the junction contained 3 bases not matched to a gene. This CDR3 region has 13 residues. This CDR3 reads CASSYSPGQGYTF. CDR3 in DNA: TGTGCCAGCAGTTACTCGCCGGGACAGGGCTACACCTTC.

V and J are TRBV7-2 and TRBJ2-7, with 11 bases lining up with TRBD2. Germline CDR1 is SGHTA and CDR2 is FQGNSA. Trimming removed 5 bases from V and 3 bases from J; junction bases left unmatched: 12. There are 17 residues in the CDR3. CDR3 in amino acids: CASSTRLTSGGFYEQYF. CDR3 sequence (DNA): TGTGCCAGCAGCACCCGACTCACTAGCGGGGGCTTCTACGAGCAGTACTTC.

This chain connects TRBV5-4 to TRBJ2-5; D tentatively reads TRBD1 or TRBD2 (6 bases each). From germline, CDR1 is SGHNT and CDR2 YYREEE (reference sequence). V lost 4 bases and J lost 2, with 15 bases in between. The CDR3 extends over 15 amino acids. The CDR3: CASSLPGAEQETQYF. The CDR3 DNA reads TGTGCCAGCAGCCTACCGGGGGCGGAGCAAGAGACCCAGTACTTC.

The J gene is TRBJ1-6, the V gene TRBV6-5; D perhaps matches TRBD1 (6 bases). The V gene lost 5 bases and the J gene lost 4 bases, with 12 bases spanning the gap. CDR3 length: 15 residues. Germline values: CDR1 MNHEY, CDR2 SVGAGI. As DNA, the CDR3 is TGTGCCAGCAGTACAGGGCTGGGTTATAATTCACCCCTCCACTTT. Residues: CASSTGLGYNSPLHF.

CDR3 nucleotides: TGTGCCAGCACCCCTTCCCCCCAGGGGGCAAAGGGCTACACCTTC. It encodes CASTPSPQGAKGYTF. This chain connects TRBV27 to TRBJ1-2; 8 nucleotides agree with TRBD1. The CDR3 is 15 amino acids. CDR1 and CDR2 (germline): MNHEY, SMNVEV (reference sequence). V shed 7 bases and J 8 bases; nucleotides not matched to a gene: 15.

This chain joins TRBV11-2 and TRBJ2-5; 7 bases are shared with TRBD1. The germline CDR1 and CDR2 sequences are SGHAT and FQNNGV. The CDR3 loop spans 15 amino acids. Trimming took 5 bases from V and 4 from J; bases not matched to a gene: 10. CDR3: CASSPNQGVTETQYF. In nucleotides, the CDR3 is TGTGCCAGCAGCCCTAACCAGGGGGTCACAGAGACCCAGTACTTC.

J is TRBJ1-1 and V is TRBV6-6, with a tentative D call TRBD1 (5 bases). V lost 5 bases and J 1 base, leaving 14 bases between the germline ends. Germline CDR1 is MNHNY and CDR2 is SVGAGI (reference sequence). CDR3 length: 15 residues. The CDR3 sequence is CASSASGPRNTEAFF. The CDR3 coding sequence is TGTGCCAGCAGTGCCTCAGGGCCGAGGAACACTGAAGCTTTCTTT.

The chain uses TRBV6-5 and TRBJ2-7; 8 bases map to TRBD1. The CDR3 has 14 amino acids. CDR1 is MNHEY and CDR2 is SVGAGI in the germline V gene. Trimming took 6 bases from V and 4 from J; bases not matched to a gene: 8. CDR3 nucleotides: TGTGCCAGCAGCCAGGGGGGACAGGTGTACGAGCAGTACTTC. Translated, it gives CASSQGGQVYEQYF.

The sample holds a few counts of this clone. V usage is TRBV29-1 and J usage is TRBJ2-7; D not resolved. The CDR3 totals 11 residues. Per germline, CDR1 SQVTM and CDR2 ANQGSEA. The ends were cut back, 2 bases at V and 3 bases at J, with 5 bases in the middle. The CDR3 nucleotides are TGCAGCGTTGAACAGAACTACGAGCAGTACTTC. Translated: CSVEQNYEQYF.

The chain couples TRBV7-8 to TRBJ2-7; 10 nucleotides line up with TRBD1. Germline CDR1 SGHVS, CDR2 FQNEAQ. Trimming took 6 bases from V and 4 from J; bases not matched to a gene: 9. The CDR3 loop spans 15 amino acids. The CDR3 sequence is CASSRDRGPGYEQYF. The CDR3 DNA is TGTGCCAGCAGTCGGGACAGGGGCCCTGGGTACGAGCAGTACTTC.